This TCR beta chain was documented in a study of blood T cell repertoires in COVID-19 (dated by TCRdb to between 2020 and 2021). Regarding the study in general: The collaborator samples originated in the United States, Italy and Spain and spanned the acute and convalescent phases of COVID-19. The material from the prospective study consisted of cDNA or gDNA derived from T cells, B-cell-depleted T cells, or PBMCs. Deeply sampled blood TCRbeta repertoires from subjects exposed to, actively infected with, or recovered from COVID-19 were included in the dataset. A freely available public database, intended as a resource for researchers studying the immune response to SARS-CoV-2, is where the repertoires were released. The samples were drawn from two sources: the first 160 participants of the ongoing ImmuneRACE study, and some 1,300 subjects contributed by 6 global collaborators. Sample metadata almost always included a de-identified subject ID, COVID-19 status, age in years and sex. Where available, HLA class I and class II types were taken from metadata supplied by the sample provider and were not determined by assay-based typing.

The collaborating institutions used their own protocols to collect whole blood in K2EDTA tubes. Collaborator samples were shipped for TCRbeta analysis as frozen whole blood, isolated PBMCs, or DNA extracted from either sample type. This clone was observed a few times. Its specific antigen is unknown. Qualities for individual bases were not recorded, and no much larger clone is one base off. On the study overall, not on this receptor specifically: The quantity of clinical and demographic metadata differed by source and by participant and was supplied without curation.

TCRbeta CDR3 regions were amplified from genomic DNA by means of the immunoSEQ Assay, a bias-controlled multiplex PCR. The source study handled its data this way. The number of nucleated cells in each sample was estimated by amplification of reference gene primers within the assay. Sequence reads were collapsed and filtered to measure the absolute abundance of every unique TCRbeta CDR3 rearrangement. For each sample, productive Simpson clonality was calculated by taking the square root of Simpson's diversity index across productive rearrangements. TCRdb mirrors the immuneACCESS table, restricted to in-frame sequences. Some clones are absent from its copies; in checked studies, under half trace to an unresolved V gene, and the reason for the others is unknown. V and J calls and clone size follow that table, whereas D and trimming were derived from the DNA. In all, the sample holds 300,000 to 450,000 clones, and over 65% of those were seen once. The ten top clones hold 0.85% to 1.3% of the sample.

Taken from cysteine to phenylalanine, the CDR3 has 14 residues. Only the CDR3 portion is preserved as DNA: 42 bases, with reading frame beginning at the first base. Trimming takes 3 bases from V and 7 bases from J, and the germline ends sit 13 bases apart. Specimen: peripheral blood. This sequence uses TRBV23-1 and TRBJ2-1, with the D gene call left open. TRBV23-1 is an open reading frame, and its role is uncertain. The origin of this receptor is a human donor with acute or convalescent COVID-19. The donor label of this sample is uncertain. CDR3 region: CASSHRHSGNEQFF. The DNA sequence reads TGCGCCAGCAGTCACCGTCATTCAGGAAATGAGCAGTTCTTC.